This T cell receptor (beta chain) is from a study of blood T cell repertoires in COVID-19. Original processing methods: Estimation of nucleated cell counts relied on the amplification of reference gene primers. This table comes from immunoSEQ multiplex PCR, and its TCRdb copy is limited to in-frame clones, with some not included. V, J and clone size reflect that table, while D and trimming were determined from the DNA. The sample consists of 120,000 or so clones, around 78% of them appearing once. This CDR3 has 16 amino acids. The germline CDR1 and CDR2 sequences are LGHDT and YNNKEL (reference sequence). With 4 bases removed from V and 0 bases from J, the gap between germline ends came to 15 bases.

This TCR derives from a man aged 70 or older with acute or convalescent COVID-19. The rearrangement joins TRBV3-1 (or the pseudogene TRBV3-2) to TRBJ1-1, with D perhaps matching TRBD1 (6 bases). The sequenced sample was peripheral blood. CDR3 protein: CASSPRQGLMNTEAFF. The CDR3 DNA reads as TGTGCCAGCAGCCCCAGGCAGGGGCTCATGAACACTGAAGCTTTCTTT.